This note documents a single T cell receptor beta chain sequence. These data originate in a study of T cell changes during pregnancy in multiple sclerosis. Trimming left V 3 bases short and J 0 bases short, with 5 bases between. The germline V gene encodes CDR1 SGHTA and CDR2 FQGNSA. CDR3 length equals 13 residues. Clones were sequenced by immunoSEQ multiplex PCR, and TCRdb holds only the in-frame ones, with some missing. The sample holds some 96,000 clones, around 92% seen once. The sample was peripheral blood, taken after pregnancy. The rearrangement links TRBV7-2 to TRBJ2-5; TRBD1 might be the D (5 bases). This TCR came from a female donor with multiple sclerosis, enrolled in a pregnancy study. DNA of the CDR3: TGTGCCAGCAGCTTCAGGGACCAAGAGACCCAGTACTTC. It codes for CASSFRDQETQYF.